What follows are 7 T cell receptor beta chains derived from one specimen sequenced in a study of blood T cell repertoires in COVID-19. Generated by immunoSEQ multiplex PCR, the TCRdb table keeps only in-frame clones and is missing some. The data contain about 220,000 clones, roughly four fifths of them singletons. What was sequenced was PBMCs or T cells enriched from blood (not recorded which). All receptors derive from an older woman who had recovered from COVID-19.

This clone showed up many times. The chain joins TRBV5-7 to TRBJ2-7, with a possible D match to TRBD1 (6 bases). TRBV5-7 is an ORF for which the function is uncertain. Between the trimmed V and J ends, which lost 0 bases and 1 base, there was a span of 20 bases. The CDR3 extends over 18 amino acids. The CDR3 loop reads CASSLVPSNRVPSYEQYF. The CDR3 DNA sequence: TGTGCCAGCAGCTTGGTCCCCTCGAACAGGGTACCTTCCTACGAGCAGTACTTC.

The chain carries TRBV6-6 and TRBJ1-1, with TRBD1 matching over 7 bases. The V and J ends lost 5 bases and 1 base, in that order; junction bases with no gene match: 4. The CDR3 totals 14 residues. CDR1 is MNHNY and CDR2 is SVGAGI in the germline V gene (reference sequence). The CDR3 here is CASSPGQQNTEAFF. The DNA of the CDR3 is TGTGCCAGCAGTCCGGGACAGCAGAACACTGAAGCTTTCTTT.

This clone has a handful of counts. The rearrangement links TRBV7-9 to TRBJ1-6; 8 positions agree with TRBD1. CDR3 size: 14 residues. V lost 4 bases to trimming and J lost 12 bases; unmatched junction nucleotides: 8. Germline lookup yields CDR1 SEHNR and CDR2 FQNEAQ (reference sequence). The CDR3 coding sequence is TGTGCCAGCAGCTCCCAGGGGGCGAAAGGACCCCTCCACTTT. Its protein product is CASSSQGAKGPLHF.

Comment on this clone: The sample carries other DNA sequences with the same CDR3. The genes are TRBV7-2 and TRBJ2-3; 9 bases map to TRBD1. Germline-derived CDR1 and CDR2 are SGHTA and FQGNSA. The CDR3 is 14 residues long. V was clipped by 4 bases and J by 3 bases; unmatched bases: 2. CDR3 residues: CASSSGQGTDTQYF. CDR3 nucleotides: TGTGCCAGCAGCTCAGGACAGGGGACAGATACGCAGTATTTT.

The CDR3 DNA reads as TGTGCCAGCAGTCCCCGGGGACAGCTACTGAATGAGCAGTTCTTC. This sequence encodes CASSPRGQLLNEQFF. The V gene is TRBV6-5, the J gene TRBJ2-1; 7 bases fit TRBD1. CDR1 and CDR2 from the germline V gene are MNHEY and SVGAGI. Trimming cost V 5 bases and J 7 bases; bases outside gene matches: 11. The CDR3 loop spans 15 amino acids.

The rearrangement uses TRBV9 and TRBJ1-3; no clear D gene. The CDR3 covers 16 residues. The V end lost 2 bases, the J end lost 0 bases, and 12 bases lay between the germline ends. Germline assignment: CDR1 SGDLS and CDR2 YYNGEE. CDR3 amino acids: CASSVNGLSSGNTIYF. The CDR3 coding sequence is TGTGCCAGCAGCGTTAATGGGCTTTCCTCTGGAAACACCATATATTTT.

The V gene is TRBV5-6, the J gene TRBJ1-2, with D possibly being TRBD1 (6 bases). The V gene's germline CDR1 is SGHDT and CDR2 YYEEEE. The CDR3 length is 16 residues. V was cut by 1 base and J by 5 bases, with 18 bases left in between. This chain's CDR3 is CASSLPSAGALYGYTF. Written as DNA, the CDR3 is TGTGCCAGCAGCTTGCCTTCCGCAGGGGCGCTTTATGGCTACACCTTC.